This TCR beta chain was sequenced during a study of CD8 T cells in ankylosing spondylitis (dated by TCRdb to about 2017). Broadly, across the study: T cell receptor beta repertoires were profiled in healthy donors and ankylosing spondylitis patients so that disease-linked TCR variants could be found. In total, the full study cohort was made up of some 100 healthy donors and 25 or so ankylosing spondylitis patients. Peripheral blood was sampled, and synovial fluid was also collected from ankylosing spondylitis patients.

TCRdb records Illumina HiSeq 2500 as the sequencer. TCR beta libraries were prepared by quantitative 5'-RACE with molecular barcodes. On the study's bioinformatics: To identify disease-linked TCR variants, a new computational method was used, one built on a probabilistic model of VDJ rearrangement. TCRdb handled the public reads itself, with Q25 trimming in fastp and clone calling in MiXCR, and kept productive beta chains. Entries are consolidated by CDR3 protein sequence, retaining the most common genes and DNA. TCRdb's processing, not the authors' own work, is the source of the V and J calls. The sample table lists a few hundred thousand distinct CDR3 sequences, less than 25% of them with a count of one. Roughly 3.6% of the sample is held by the ten biggest clonotypes. This clonotype was counted a few times. This clone's antigen is unknown. No per-base quality is available; no much larger clone lies one base away.

Paper-wide results and their limitations: The disease-linked clones showed a CD8+ phenotype and occurred at relatively low frequencies in peripheral blood. Some motif variants were previously reported in synovial fluid and blood of reactive arthritis patients, suggesting common disease-initiation mechanisms. The disease-linked clones were reported to be significantly enriched in matched synovial fluid samples from ankylosing spondylitis patients. A TCR beta motif made up of several highly homologous amino acid variants appeared to be characteristic of blood from ankylosing spondylitis patients.

The junction shows trimming of 7 bases on V and 5 bases on J, and the gene matches do not reach 8 bases of it. The germline V gene gives CDR1 as SGHTA and CDR2 as FQGNSA. Its CDR3 holds 14 amino acids, cysteine through phenylalanine. The CDR3 DNA has 42 bases and is translated from base 1. This TCR derives from a female donor with ankylosing spondylitis or in good health (not recorded which). This chain joins TRBV7-2 to TRBJ2-1, and TRBD2 matches 7 of the central bases. Sequencing was performed on blood, either unsorted or a sorted T cell fraction (not recorded which). The nucleotide sequence is given as TGTGCCAGCACCCCCCGGGGGGAGCACAATGAGCAGTTCTTC. Its protein is CASTPRGEHNEQFF.